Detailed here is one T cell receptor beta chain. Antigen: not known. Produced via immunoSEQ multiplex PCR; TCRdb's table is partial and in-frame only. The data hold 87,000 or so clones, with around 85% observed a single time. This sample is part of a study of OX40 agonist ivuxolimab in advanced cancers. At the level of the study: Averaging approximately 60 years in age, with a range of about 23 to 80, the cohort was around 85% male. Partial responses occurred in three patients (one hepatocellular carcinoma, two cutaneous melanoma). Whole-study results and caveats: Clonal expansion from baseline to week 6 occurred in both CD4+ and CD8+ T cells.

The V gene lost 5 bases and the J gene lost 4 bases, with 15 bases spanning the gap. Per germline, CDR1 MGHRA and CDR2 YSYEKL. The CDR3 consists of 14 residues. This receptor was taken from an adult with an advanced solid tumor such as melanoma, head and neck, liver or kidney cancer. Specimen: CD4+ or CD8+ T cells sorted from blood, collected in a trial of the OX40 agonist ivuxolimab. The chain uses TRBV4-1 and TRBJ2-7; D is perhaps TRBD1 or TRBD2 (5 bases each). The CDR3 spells CASSVSRDVYEQYF. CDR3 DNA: TGCGCCAGCAGCGTGTCCCGGGACGTTTACGAGCAGTACTTC.